This T cell receptor (beta chain) stems from a study of early T cells in non-severe SARS-CoV-2 infection. For the study at large: Sequencing used unsorted whole-blood bulk RNA, so chains lack pairing.

Separate cDNA molecules each had unique molecular identifiers attached to them. Each CDR3 protein gets one entry after TCRdb re-called the 5' RACE reads with MiXCR. The sample carries 60,000 to 65,000 distinct CDR3 sequences, 7.5% to 9% recorded once. This CDR3 has 16 amino acids. Trimming removed 5 bases from V and 6 bases from J, with 20 bases in between. Germline V gene data show CDR1 as SGHTA and CDR2 as FQGTGA. Study-wide points: Missing private and CD4 specificities, VDJdb matching favored anti-spike CD8 responses.

Remarks on this clonotype: The target antigen is unknown.

The receptor was derived from an adult who was a healthcare worker with PCR-confirmed SARS-CoV-2 infection or an uninfected control (not recorded which). Sequences were derived from whole blood, sampled at baseline. This sequence joins TRBV7-3 and TRBJ2-1; maybe TRBD2 (6 bases). CDR3 residues: CASSLTLARGPNEQFF. CDR3 bases: TGTGCCAGCAGCCTTACACTAGCTCGGGGTCCCAATGAGCAGTTCTTC.